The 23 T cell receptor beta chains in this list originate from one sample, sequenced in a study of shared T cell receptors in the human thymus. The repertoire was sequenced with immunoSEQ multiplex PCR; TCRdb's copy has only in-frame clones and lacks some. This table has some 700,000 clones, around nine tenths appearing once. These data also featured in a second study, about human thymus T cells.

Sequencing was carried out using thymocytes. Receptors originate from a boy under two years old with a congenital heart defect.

As DNA, the CDR3 is TGTGCCAGCAGCTCACCCCCCGGGACTAGCGGGAGTAGTGACAATGAGCAGTTCTTC. Amino acids: CASSSPPGTSGSSDNEQFF. The chain combines TRBV13 with TRBJ2-1; 14 positions match TRBD2. Losses at the gene ends were 4 bases for V and 5 bases for J; bases not matched to a gene: 13. The germline CDR1 and CDR2 sequences are PRHDT and FYEKMQ (reference sequence). The CDR3 sequence is 19 residues long. Full variable domain (rest looked up from reference TRBV13 and TRBJ2-1): AAGVIQSPRHLIKEKRETATLKCYPIPRHDTVYWYQQGPGQDPQFLISFYEKMQSDKGSIPDRFSAQQFSDYHSELNMSSLELGDSALYFCASSSPPGTSGSSDNEQFFGPGTRLTVL.

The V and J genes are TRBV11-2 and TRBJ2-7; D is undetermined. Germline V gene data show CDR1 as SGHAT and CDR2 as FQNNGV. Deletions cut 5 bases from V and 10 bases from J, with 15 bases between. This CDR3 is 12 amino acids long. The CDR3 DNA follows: TGTGCCAGCAGCACACTGGGCCCTCCTCAGTACTTC. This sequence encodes CASSTLGPPQYF.

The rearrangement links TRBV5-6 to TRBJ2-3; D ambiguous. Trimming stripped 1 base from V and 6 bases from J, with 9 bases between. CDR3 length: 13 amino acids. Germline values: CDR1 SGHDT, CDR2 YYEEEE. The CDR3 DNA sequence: TGTGCCAGCAGCTTGCCCCCTTTGGATACGCAGTATTTT. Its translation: CASSLPPLDTQYF.

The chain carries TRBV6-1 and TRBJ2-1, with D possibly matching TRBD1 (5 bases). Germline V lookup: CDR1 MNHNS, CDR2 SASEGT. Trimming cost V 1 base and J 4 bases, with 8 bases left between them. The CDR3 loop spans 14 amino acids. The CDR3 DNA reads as TGTGCCAGCAGTGAAGGGGGCAGGTACAATGAGCAGTTCTTC. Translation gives CASSEGGRYNEQFF.

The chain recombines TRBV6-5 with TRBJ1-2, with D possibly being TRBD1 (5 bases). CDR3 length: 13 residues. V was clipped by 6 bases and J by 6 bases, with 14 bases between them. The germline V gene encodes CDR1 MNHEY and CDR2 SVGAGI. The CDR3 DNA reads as TGTGCCAGCAGCCCCCCTGGAGGGGATGGCTACACCTTC. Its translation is CASSPPGGDGYTF.

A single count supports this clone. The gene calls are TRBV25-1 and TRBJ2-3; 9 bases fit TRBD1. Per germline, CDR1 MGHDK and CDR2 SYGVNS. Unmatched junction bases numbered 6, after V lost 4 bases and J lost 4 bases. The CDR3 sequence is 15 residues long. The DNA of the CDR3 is TGTGCCAGCAGTGGACAGGGACAGGGTGCAGATACGCAGTATTTT. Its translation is CASSGQGQGADTQYF. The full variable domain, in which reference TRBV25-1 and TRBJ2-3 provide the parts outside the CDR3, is EADIYQTPRYLVIGTGKKITLECSQTMGHDKMYWYQQDPGMELHLIHYSYGVNSTEKGDLSSESTVSRIRTEHFPLTLESARPSHTSQYLCASSGQGQGADTQYFGPGTRLTVL.

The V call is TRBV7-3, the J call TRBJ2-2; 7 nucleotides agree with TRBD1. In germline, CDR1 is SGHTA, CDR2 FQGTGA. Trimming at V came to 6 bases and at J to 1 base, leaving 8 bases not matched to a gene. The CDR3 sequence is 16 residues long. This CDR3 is CASSFWAGGNTGELFF. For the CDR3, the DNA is TGTGCCAGCAGTTTTTGGGCAGGGGGGAACACCGGGGAGCTGTTTTTT.

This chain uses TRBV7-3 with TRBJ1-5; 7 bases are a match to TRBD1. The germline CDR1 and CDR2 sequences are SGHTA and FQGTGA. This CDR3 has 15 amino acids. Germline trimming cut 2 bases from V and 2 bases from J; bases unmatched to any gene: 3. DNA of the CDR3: TGTGCCAGCAGCTTAGATGGACAGGGCAATCAGCCCCAGCATTTT. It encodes CASSLDGQGNQPQHF. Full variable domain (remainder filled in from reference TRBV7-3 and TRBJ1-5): GAGVSQTPSNKVTEKGKYVELRCDPISGHTALYWYRQSLGQGPEFLIYFQGTGAADDSGLPNDRFFAVRPEGSVSTLKIQRTERGDSAVYLCASSLDGQGNQPQHFGDGTRLSIL.

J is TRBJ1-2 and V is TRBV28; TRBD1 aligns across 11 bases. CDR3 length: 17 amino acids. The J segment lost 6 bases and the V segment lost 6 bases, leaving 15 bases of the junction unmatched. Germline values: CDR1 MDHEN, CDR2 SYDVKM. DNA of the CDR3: TGTGCCAGCAGCTCGTGGGACAGGGGGGAGAGAACGGATGGCTACACCTTC. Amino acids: CASSSWDRGERTDGYTF.

CDR3 DNA: TGTGCCAGCAGTCCCGGGACAATCCAGCCCCAGCATTTT. Its translation is CASSPGTIQPQHF. The V call is TRBV6-1, the J call TRBJ1-5, with D perhaps TRBD1 (6 bases). The germline CDR1 and CDR2 sequences are MNHNS and SASEGT. The CDR3 is made up of 13 amino acids. Trimming left V 5 bases short and J 7 bases short, with 12 bases between.

The CDR3 sequence: CASSDRDHSNQPQHF. The DNA of the CDR3 is TGTGCCAGCAGCGACAGAGATCATAGCAATCAGCCCCAGCATTTT. The chain has TRBV21-1 and TRBJ1-5; TRBD1 was called by the table and not checked on the DNA. TRBV21-1 is classified as a pseudogene. The CDR3 is 15 amino acids.

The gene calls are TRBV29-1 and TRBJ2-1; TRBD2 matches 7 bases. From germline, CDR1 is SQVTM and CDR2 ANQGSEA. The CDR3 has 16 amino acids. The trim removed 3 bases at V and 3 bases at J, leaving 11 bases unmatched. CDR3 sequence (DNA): TGCAGCGTTGAGATTACGACTAGCCCTGGCTACAATGAGCAGTTCTTC. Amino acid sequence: CSVEITTSPGYNEQFF.

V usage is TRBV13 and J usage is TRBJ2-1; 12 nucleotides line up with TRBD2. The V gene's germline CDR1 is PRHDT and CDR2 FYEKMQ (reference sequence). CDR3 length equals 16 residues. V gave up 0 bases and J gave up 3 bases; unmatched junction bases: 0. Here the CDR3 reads CASSLGTSGSYNEQFF. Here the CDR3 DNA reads TGTGCCAGCAGCTTAGGGACTAGCGGGAGCTACAATGAGCAGTTCTTC.

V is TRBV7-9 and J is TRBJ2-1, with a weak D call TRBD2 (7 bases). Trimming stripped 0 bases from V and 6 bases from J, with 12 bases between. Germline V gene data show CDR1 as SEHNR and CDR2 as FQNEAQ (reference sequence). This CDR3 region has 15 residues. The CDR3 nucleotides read TGTGCCAGCAGCTTAGCTAGAGGGGGGGTCAATGAGCAGTTCTTC. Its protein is CASSLARGGVNEQFF.

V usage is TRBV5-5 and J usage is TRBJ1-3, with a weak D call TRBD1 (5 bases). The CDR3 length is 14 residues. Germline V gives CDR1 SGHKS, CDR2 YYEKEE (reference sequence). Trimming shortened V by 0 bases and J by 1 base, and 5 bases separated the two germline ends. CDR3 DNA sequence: TGTGCCAGCAGCTTGGCAGGGTCTGGAAACACCATATATTTT. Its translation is CASSLAGSGNTIYF.

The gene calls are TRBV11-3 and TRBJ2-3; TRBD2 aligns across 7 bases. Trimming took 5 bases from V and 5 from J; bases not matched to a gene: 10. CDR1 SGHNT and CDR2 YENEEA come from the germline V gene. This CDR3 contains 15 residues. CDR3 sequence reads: CASSPWGGSGDTQYF. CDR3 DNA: TGTGCCAGCAGCCCCTGGGGCGGGAGCGGAGATACGCAGTATTTT.

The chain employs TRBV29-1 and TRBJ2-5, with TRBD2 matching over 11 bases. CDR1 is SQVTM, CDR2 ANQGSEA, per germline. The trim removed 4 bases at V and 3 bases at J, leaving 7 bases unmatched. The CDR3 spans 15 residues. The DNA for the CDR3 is TGCAGCGTTGCCCTACCGACTAGCGGGAAAGAGACCCAGTACTTC. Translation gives CSVALPTSGKETQYF. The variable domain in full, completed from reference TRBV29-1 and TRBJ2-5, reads SAVISQKPSRDICQRGTSLTIQCQVDSQVTMMFWYRQQPGQSLTLIATANQGSEATYESGFVIDKFPISRPNLTFSTLTVSNMSPEDSSIYLCSVALPTSGKETQYFGPGTRLLVL.

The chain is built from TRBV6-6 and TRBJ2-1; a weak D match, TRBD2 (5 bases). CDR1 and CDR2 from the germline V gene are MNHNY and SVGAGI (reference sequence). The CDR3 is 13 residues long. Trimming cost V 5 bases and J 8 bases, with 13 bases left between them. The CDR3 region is CASSPGGLYEQFF. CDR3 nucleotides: TGTGCCAGCAGTCCCGGAGGTCTCTATGAGCAGTTCTTC.

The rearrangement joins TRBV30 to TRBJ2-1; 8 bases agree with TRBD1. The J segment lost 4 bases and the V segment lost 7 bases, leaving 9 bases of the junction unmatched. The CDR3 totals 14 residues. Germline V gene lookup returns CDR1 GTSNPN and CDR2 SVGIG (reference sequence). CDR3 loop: CAYRQGLEYNEQFF. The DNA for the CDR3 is TGTGCCTACCGACAGGGGTTAGAGTACAATGAGCAGTTCTTC.

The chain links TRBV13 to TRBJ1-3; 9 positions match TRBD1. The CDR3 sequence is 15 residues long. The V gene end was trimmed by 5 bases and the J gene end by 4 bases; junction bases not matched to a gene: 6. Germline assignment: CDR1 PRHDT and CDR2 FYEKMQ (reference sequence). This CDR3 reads CASSEGQGAGNTIYF. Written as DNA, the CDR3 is TGTGCCAGCAGCGAGGGACAGGGAGCAGGAAACACCATATATTTT.

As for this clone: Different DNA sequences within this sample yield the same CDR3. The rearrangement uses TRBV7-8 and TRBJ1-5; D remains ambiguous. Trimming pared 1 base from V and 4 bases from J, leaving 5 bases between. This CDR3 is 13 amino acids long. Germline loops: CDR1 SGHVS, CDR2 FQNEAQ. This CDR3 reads CASSLVGNQPQHF. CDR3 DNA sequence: TGTGCCAGCAGCTTAGTCGGTAATCAGCCCCAGCATTTT.

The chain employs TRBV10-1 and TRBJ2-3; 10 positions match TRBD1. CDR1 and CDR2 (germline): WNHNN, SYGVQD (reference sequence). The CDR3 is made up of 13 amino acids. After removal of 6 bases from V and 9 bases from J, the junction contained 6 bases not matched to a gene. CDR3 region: CASSPGQGTTQYF. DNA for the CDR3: TGCGCCAGCAGCCCGGGACAGGGGACCACGCAGTATTTT.

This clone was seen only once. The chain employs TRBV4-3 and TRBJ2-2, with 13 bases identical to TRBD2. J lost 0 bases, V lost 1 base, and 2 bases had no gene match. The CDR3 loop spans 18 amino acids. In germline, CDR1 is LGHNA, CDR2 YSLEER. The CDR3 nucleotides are TGCGCCAGCAGCCAAGTACTAGCGGGAGGGACGAACACCGGGGAGCTGTTTTTT. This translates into CASSQVLAGGTNTGELFF.